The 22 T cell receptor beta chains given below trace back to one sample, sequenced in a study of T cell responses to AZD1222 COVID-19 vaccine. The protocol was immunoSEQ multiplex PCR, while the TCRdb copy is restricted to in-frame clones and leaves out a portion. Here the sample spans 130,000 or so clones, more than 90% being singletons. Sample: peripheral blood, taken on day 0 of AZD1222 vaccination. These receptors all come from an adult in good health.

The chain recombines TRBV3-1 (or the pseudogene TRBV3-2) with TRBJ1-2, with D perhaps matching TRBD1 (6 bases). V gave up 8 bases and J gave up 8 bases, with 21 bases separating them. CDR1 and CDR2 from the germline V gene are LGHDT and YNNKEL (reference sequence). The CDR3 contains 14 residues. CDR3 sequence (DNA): TGTGCCAGCTCGACGGACAGCGGTATGTCGGGCTACACCTTC. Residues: CASSTDSGMSGYTF.

As DNA, the CDR3 is TGCGCCAGCAGCTACTCCGGGACTCCATCCTACGAGCAGTACTTC. This sequence encodes CASSYSGTPSYEQYF. This sequence joins TRBV5-1 and TRBJ2-7; the D gene is possibly TRBD2 (6 bases). Germline V lookup: CDR1 SGHRS, CDR2 YFSETQ. The CDR3 consists of 15 residues. Trimming took off 3 bases at V and 1 base at J, with 14 bases between the two ends.

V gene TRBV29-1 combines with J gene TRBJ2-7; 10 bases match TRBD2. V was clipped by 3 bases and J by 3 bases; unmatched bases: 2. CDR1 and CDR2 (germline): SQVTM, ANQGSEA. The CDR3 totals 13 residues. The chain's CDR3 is CSVDASGSYEQYF. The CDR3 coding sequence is TGCAGCGTTGATGCTAGCGGGAGCTACGAGCAGTACTTC.

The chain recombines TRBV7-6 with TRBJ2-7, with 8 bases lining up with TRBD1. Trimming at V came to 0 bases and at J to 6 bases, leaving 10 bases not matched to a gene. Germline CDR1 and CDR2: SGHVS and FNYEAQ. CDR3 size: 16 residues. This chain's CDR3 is CASSLARGQDGLEQYF. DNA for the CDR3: TGTGCCAGCAGCTTAGCAAGGGGACAGGACGGCCTCGAGCAGTACTTC.

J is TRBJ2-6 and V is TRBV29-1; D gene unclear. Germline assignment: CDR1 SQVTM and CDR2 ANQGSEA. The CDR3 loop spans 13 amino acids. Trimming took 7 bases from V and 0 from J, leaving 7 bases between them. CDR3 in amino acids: CSARSSGANVLTF. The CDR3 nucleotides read TGCAGCGCCCGTAGCTCTGGGGCCAACGTCCTGACTTTC.

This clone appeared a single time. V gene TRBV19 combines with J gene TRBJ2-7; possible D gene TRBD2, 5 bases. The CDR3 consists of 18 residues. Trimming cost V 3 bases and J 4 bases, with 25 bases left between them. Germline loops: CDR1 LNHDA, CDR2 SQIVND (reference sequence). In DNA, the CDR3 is TGTGCCAGTAGTATGTCCGCGGGTTTGGGATCCTGGGGATACGAGCAGTACTTC. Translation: CASSMSAGLGSWGYEQYF.

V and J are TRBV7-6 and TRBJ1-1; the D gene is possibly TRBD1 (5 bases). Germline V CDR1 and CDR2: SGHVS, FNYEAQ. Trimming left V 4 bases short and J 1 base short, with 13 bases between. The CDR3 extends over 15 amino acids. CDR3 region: CASSSLDGGNTEAFF. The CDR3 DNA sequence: TGTGCCAGCAGCTCCTTAGACGGGGGGAACACTGAAGCTTTCTTT.

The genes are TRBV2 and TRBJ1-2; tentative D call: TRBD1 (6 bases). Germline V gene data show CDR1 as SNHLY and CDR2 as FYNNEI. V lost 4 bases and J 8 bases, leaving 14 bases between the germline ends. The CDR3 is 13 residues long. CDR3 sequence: CASSAKGGWGYTF. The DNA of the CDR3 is TGTGCCAGCAGTGCTAAGGGGGGTTGGGGCTACACCTTC.

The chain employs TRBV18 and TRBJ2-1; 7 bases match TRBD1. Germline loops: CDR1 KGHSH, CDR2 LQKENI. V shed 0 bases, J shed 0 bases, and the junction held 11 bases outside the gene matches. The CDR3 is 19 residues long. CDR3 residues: CASSPPLRGQVSSYNEQFF. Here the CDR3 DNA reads TGTGCCAGCTCACCACCACTCCGCGGACAGGTGTCCTCCTACAATGAGCAGTTCTTC.

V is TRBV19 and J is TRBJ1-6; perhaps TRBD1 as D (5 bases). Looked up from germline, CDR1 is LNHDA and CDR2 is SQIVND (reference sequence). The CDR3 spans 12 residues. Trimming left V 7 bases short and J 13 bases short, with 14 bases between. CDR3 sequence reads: CASTQGRTPLHF. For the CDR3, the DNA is TGTGCCAGTACTCAGGGACGGACCCCCCTCCACTTT.

The CDR3 loop is CASLPSPYSNQPQHF. The CDR3, as DNA: TGTGCCAGCTTACCCTCACCCTATAGCAATCAGCCCCAGCATTTT. V is TRBV2 and J is TRBJ1-5, with D unclear. From germline, CDR1 is SNHLY and CDR2 FYNNEI. There are 15 residues in the CDR3. The germline V and J ends were trimmed by 8 bases and 0 bases, with 14 bases remaining between them.

In DNA, the CDR3 is TGTGCCAGCAGTGAATTTGGGCAGACCACCGGGGAGCTGTTTTTT. Protein: CASSEFGQTTGELFF. The V and J genes are TRBV2 and TRBJ2-2; D not certain. This CDR3 has 15 amino acids. Trimming removed 2 bases at V and 4 bases at J, with 11 bases between. Germline values: CDR1 SNHLY, CDR2 FYNNEI.

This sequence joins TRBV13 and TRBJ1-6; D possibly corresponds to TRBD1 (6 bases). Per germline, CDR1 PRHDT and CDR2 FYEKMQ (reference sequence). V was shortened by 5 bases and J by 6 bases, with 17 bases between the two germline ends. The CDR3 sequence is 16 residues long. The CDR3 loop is CASSGQWGESNSPLHF. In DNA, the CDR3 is TGTGCCAGCAGCGGACAGTGGGGGGAAAGTAATTCACCCCTCCACTTT.

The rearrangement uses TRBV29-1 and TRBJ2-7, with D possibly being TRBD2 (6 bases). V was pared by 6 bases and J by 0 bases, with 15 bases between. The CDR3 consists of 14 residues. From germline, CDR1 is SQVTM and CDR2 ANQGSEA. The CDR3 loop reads CSVRRGPASYEQYF. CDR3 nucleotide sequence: TGCAGCGTCCGGCGGGGCCCGGCCTCCTACGAGCAGTACTTC.

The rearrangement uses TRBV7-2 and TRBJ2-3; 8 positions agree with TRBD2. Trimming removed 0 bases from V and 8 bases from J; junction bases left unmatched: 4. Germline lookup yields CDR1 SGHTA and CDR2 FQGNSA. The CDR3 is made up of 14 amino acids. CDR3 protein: CASSLAPGGGTQYF. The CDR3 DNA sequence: TGTGCCAGCAGCTTAGCCCCGGGAGGGGGTACGCAGTATTTT.

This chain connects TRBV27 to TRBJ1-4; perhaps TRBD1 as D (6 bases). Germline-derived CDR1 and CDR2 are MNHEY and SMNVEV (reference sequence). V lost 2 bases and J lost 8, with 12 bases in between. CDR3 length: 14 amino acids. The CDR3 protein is CASSLEVRGEKLFF. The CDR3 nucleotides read TGTGCCAGCAGTTTAGAGGTTAGGGGGGAAAAACTGTTTTTT.

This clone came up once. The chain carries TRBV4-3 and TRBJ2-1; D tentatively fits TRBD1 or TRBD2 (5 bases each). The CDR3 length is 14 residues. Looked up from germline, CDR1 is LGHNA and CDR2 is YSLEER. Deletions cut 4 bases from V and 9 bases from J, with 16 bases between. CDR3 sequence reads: CASSPQGWGSEQFF. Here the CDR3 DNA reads TGCGCCAGCAGCCCCCAGGGCTGGGGGAGTGAGCAGTTCTTC.

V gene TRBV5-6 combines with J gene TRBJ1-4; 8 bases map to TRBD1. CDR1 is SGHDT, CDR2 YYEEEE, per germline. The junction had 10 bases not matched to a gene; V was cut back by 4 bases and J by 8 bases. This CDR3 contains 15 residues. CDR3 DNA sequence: TGTGCCAGCAGCCCGGACAGGGCGGGGGAGGAAAAACTGTTTTTT. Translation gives CASSPDRAGEEKLFF.

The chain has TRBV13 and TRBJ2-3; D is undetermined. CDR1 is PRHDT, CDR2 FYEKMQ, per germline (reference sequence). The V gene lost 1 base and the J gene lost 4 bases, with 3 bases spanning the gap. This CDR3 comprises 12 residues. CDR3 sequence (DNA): TGTGCCAGCAGCTTAGAGCCAGATACGCAGTATTTT. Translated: CASSLEPDTQYF.

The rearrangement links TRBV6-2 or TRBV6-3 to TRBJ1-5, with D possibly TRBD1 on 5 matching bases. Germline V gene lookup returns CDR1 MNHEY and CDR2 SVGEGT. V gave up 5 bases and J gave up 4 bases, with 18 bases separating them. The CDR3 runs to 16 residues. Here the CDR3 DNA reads TGTGCCAGCAGTCCCCTTAGGCAGGGAATGAATCAGCCCCAGCATTTT. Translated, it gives CASSPLRQGMNQPQHF.

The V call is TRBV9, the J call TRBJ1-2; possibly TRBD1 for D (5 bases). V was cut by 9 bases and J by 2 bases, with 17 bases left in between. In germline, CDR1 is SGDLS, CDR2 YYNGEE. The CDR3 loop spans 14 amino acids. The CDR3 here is CATRGGDSNYGYTF. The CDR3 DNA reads TGTGCCACCCGTGGCGGGGACTCCAACTATGGCTACACCTTC. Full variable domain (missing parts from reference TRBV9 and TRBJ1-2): DSGVTQTPKHLITATGQRVTLRCSPRSGDLSVYWYQQSLDQGLQFLIQYYNGEERAKGNILERFSAQQFPDLHSELNLSSLELGDSALYFCATRGGDSNYGYTFGSGTRLTVV.

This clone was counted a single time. The CDR3 sequence: CASSATDSPLNSPLHF. Written as DNA, the CDR3 is TGTGCCAGTAGTGCCACGGACAGTCCGCTTAATTCACCCCTCCACTTT. The chain links TRBV19 to TRBJ1-6; D may be TRBD1 (6 bases). CDR3 length equals 16 residues. V lost 5 bases and J lost 6, with 17 bases in between. Germline assignment: CDR1 LNHDA and CDR2 SQIVND (reference sequence).